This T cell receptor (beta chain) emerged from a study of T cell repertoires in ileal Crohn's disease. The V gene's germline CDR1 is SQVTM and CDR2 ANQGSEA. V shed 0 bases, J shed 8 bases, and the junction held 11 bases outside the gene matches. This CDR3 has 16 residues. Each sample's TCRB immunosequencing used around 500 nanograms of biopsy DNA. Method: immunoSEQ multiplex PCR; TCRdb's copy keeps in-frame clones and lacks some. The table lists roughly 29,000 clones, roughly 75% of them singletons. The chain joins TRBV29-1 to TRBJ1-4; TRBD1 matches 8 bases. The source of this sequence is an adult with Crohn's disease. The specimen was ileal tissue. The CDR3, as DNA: TGCAGCGTTGAAGATCCAAAGGACAGGGCCCAGGAAAAACTGTTTTTT. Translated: CSVEDPKDRAQEKLFF.